The 25 T cell receptor beta chains below were found in one sample sequenced in a study of Ad26.COV2.S vaccination and SARS-CoV-2 variants. Sequencing was performed with immunoSEQ multiplex PCR; in TCRdb, only in-frame clones are kept and a portion is missing. Of 330,000 or so clones listed, roughly 90% are singletons. Sample treatment: some 20 received Ad26.COV2.S at low or high dose, single or two shots; several received placebo; per-sample allocation not given. Samples were taken on day 63 after the first vaccine or placebo injection. The input for sequencing was peripheral blood, taken in a trial of Ad26.COV2.S vaccine versus placebo. These receptors were obtained from a person aged 18 to 59 who received the Ad26.COV2.S COVID-19 vaccine or a placebo.

The V call is TRBV4-1, the J call TRBJ1-5, with D possibly being TRBD1 (5 bases). V dropped 2 bases and J dropped 0 bases, with 17 bases sitting between them. The germline CDR1 and CDR2 sequences are MGHRA and YSYEKL. CDR3 length: 18 residues. For the CDR3, the DNA is TGCGCCAGCAGCCAATCCCCTCCCGGGACTTATAGCAATCAGCCCCAGCATTTT. It codes for CASSQSPPGTYSNQPQHF.

The chain links TRBV7-8 to TRBJ2-1; TRBD2 might be the D (5 bases). Germline-derived CDR1 and CDR2 are SGHVS and FQNEAQ. The CDR3 is made up of 16 amino acids. V was pared by 6 bases and J by 0 bases, with 15 bases between. The CDR3 region is CASSYSGMSSYNEQFF. CDR3 in DNA: TGTGCCAGCAGTTATTCGGGGATGAGCTCCTACAATGAGCAGTTCTTC.

The rearrangement joins TRBV6-2 or TRBV6-3 to TRBJ1-4; TRBD1 is a possible D gene (6 bases). This CDR3 is built from 16 residues. The V gene's germline CDR1 is MNHEY and CDR2 SVGEGT. Trimming left V 4 bases short and J 4 bases short, with 16 bases between. The CDR3 DNA reads as TGTGCCAGCAGTTTCGAGCTGGGACACTTTAATGAAAAACTGTTTTTT. This codes for CASSFELGHFNEKLFF.

The chain uses TRBV7-2 and TRBJ2-6, with D tentatively TRBD2 (5 bases). The V gene lost 1 base and the J gene lost 2 bases, with 6 bases spanning the gap. The length of the CDR3 is 15 residues. Germline V lookup: CDR1 SGHTA, CDR2 FQGNSA. DNA of the CDR3: TGTGCCAGCAGCTTAGACGGGGCTGGGGCCAACGTCCTGACTTTC. It is translated as CASSLDGAGANVLTF.

This chain links TRBV27 with TRBJ2-1; 11 positions match TRBD1. CDR1 and CDR2 from the germline V gene are MNHEY and SMNVEV (reference sequence). J lost 7 bases, V lost 4 bases, and 15 bases had no gene match. This CDR3 is built from 18 residues. CDR3 DNA: TGTGCCAGCAGTTCTAGTTATCTCCGGGACAGGGGGTTAAATGAGCAGTTCTTC. Translated, it gives CASSSSYLRDRGLNEQFF.

This chain links TRBV7-9 with TRBJ1-5, with D possibly TRBD1 on 6 matching bases. V was shortened by 1 base and J by 4 bases, with 11 bases between the two germline ends. The CDR3 totals 15 residues. CDR1 is SEHNR and CDR2 is FQNEAQ in the germline V gene (reference sequence). The DNA of the CDR3 is TGTGCCAGCAGCTTAGGGGGGGCCGGGAATCAGCCCCAGCATTTT. As protein: CASSLGGAGNQPQHF.

This clone was seen a single time. This rearrangement joins TRBV29-1 to TRBJ1-1; TRBD1 matches 7 bases. Trimming cost V 4 bases and J 7 bases; bases outside gene matches: 12. CDR3 length: 14 amino acids. Germline V lookup: CDR1 SQVTM, CDR2 ANQGSEA. The CDR3 spells CSVVVRGHVDEAFF. CDR3 bases: TGCAGCGTTGTCGTTAGGGGGCATGTGGATGAAGCTTTCTTT.

The V gene is TRBV25-1, the J gene TRBJ1-2; 10 bases line up with TRBD1. Looked up from germline, CDR1 is MGHDK and CDR2 is SYGVNS. V shed 5 bases and J 6 bases; nucleotides not matched to a gene: 9. The CDR3 covers 15 residues. The CDR3 coding sequence is TGTGCCAGCAGTTTGCATGAAGGACAGGGGGATGGCTACACCTTC. Its translation: CASSLHEGQGDGYTF.

The chain couples TRBV6-2 or TRBV6-3 to TRBJ1-5; D is unclear. The V end lost 5 bases, the J end lost 0 bases, and 14 bases lay between the germline ends. Germline V gene lookup returns CDR1 MNHEY and CDR2 SVGEGT. This CDR3 is built from 16 residues. DNA of the CDR3: TGTGCCAGCAGTAATGAGGCCTCGGGTAGCAATCAGCCCCAGCATTTT. Protein sequence: CASSNEASGSNQPQHF.

The chain employs TRBV3-1 (or the pseudogene TRBV3-2) and TRBJ2-7; 10 bases are a match to TRBD1. V lost 3 bases to trimming and J lost 5 bases; unmatched junction nucleotides: 7. The V gene's germline CDR1 is LGHDT and CDR2 YNNKEL (reference sequence). The CDR3 consists of 15 residues. CDR3 sequence (DNA): TGTGCCAGCAGCCAGCGGGGACAGGGGATCAACGAGCAGTACGTC. This translates into CASSQRGQGINEQYV.

The chain links TRBV11-2 to TRBJ1-1; 10 nucleotides agree with TRBD1. This CDR3 is built from 15 residues. Unmatched junction bases numbered 9, after V lost 5 bases and J lost 6 bases. Germline lookup yields CDR1 SGHAT and CDR2 FQNNGV. This CDR3 reads CASSPSTGGPSEAFF. CDR3 in DNA: TGTGCCAGCAGCCCCTCGACAGGGGGCCCGTCTGAAGCTTTCTTT.

The V call is TRBV25-1, the J call TRBJ1-4, with D maybe TRBD1 (6 bases). Germline V lookup: CDR1 MGHDK, CDR2 SYGVNS. V dropped 2 bases and J dropped 1 base, with 11 bases sitting between them. The CDR3 runs to 16 residues. CDR3 region: CASSEEGGVTNEKLFF. The CDR3 region has the DNA TGTGCCAGCAGTGAAGAGGGGGGGGTAACTAATGAAAAACTGTTTTTT.

The chain links TRBV4-3 to TRBJ2-1; D may be TRBD1 (6 bases). This CDR3 has 15 amino acids. V lost 3 bases and J lost 4, with 13 bases in between. Looked up from germline, CDR1 is LGHNA and CDR2 is YSLEER. The CDR3 loop reads CASSHQIGTYNEQFF. CDR3 sequence (DNA): TGCGCCAGCAGCCATCAAATCGGGACATACAATGAGCAGTTCTTC.

The rearrangement joins TRBV4-1 to TRBJ1-6; 7 nucleotides line up with TRBD1. The CDR3 extends over 15 amino acids. V was clipped by 0 bases and J by 9 bases; unmatched bases: 5. Germline loops: CDR1 MGHRA, CDR2 YSYEKL. In nucleotides, the CDR3 is TGCGCCAGCAGCCAAGAAACAGGGGTCTCTTCACCCCTCCACTTT. Protein product: CASSQETGVSSPLHF.

The rearrangement joins TRBV5-1 to TRBJ2-1; a possible D gene is TRBD1 (6 bases). The V end lost 4 bases, the J end lost 4 bases, and 9 bases lay between the germline ends. This CDR3 region has 13 residues. Germline V gives CDR1 SGHRS, CDR2 YFSETQ. The CDR3 DNA reads TGCGCCAGCAGCCCGACAGGTTACAATGAGCAGTTCTTC. Residues: CASSPTGYNEQFF.

The chain uses TRBV4-3 and TRBJ1-5; the D is unclear. With 0 bases removed from V and 3 bases from J, the gap between germline ends came to 9 bases. Germline V lookup: CDR1 LGHNA, CDR2 YSLEER. There are 15 residues in the CDR3. CDR3 protein: CASSQEGHTNQPQHF. CDR3 nucleotides: TGCGCCAGCAGCCAAGAAGGGCACACCAATCAGCCCCAGCATTTT.

V and J are TRBV19 and TRBJ2-7, with TRBD2 matching 7 bases. CDR1 and CDR2 (germline): LNHDA, SQIVND (reference sequence). The trim removed 6 bases at V and 2 bases at J, leaving 10 bases unmatched. This CDR3 comprises 15 residues. The CDR3 region is CASSLPGGGTYEQYF. The CDR3 DNA follows: TGTGCCAGTAGCTTACCTGGGGGGGGAACCTACGAGCAGTACTTC. Full variable domain (missing parts from reference TRBV19 and TRBJ2-7): DGGITQSPKYLFRKEGQNVTLSCEQNLNHDAMYWYRQDPGQGLRLIYYSQIVNDFQKGDIAEGYSVSREKKESFPLTVTSAQKNPTAFYLCASSLPGGGTYEQYFGPGTRLTVT.

V and J are TRBV14 and TRBJ1-2, with a tentative D call TRBD1 (6 bases). The germline V gene has CDR1 SGHDN and CDR2 FVKESK. The V gene lost 4 bases and the J gene lost 5 bases, with 23 bases spanning the gap. The CDR3 spans 17 residues. This CDR3 is CASSPRQGFVWLYGYTF. CDR3 DNA sequence: TGTGCCAGCAGCCCACGCCAGGGGTTTGTATGGTTATATGGCTACACCTTC.

V gene TRBV9 combines with J gene TRBJ2-7; 8 positions agree with TRBD1. Per germline, CDR1 SGDLS and CDR2 YYNGEE. The trim removed 2 bases at V and 2 bases at J, leaving 9 bases unmatched. The CDR3 covers 16 residues. In nucleotides, the CDR3 is TGTGCCAGCAGCGTCGGCCTACAGGGACAGGCCTACGAGCAGTACTTC. It yields the protein CASSVGLQGQAYEQYF.

V usage is TRBV9 and J usage is TRBJ2-1, with 11 bases fitting TRBD2. Unmatched junction bases numbered 4, after V lost 2 bases and J lost 6 bases. Germline V gene data show CDR1 as SGDLS and CDR2 as YYNGEE. This CDR3 is 15 amino acids long. CDR3 sequence (DNA): TGTGCCAGCAGCGTCGTTAGCGGGGGGGCCAATGAGCAGTTCTTC. It translates to CASSVVSGGANEQFF.

The rearrangement uses TRBV6-2 or TRBV6-3 and TRBJ2-7; D is possibly TRBD2 (5 bases). With 5 bases removed from V and 3 bases from J, the gap between germline ends came to 14 bases. The germline V gene encodes CDR1 MNHEY and CDR2 SVGEGT. CDR3 length: 14 amino acids. CDR3 DNA: TGTGCCAGCAGTGGATTAGCCGGAGGCTACGAGCAGTACGTC. Amino acid sequence: CASSGLAGGYEQYV.

This chain's CDR3 is CASSQDLGTLSWDTEAFF. CDR3 DNA: TGTGCCAGCAGCCAAGATCTGGGGACGCTGAGTTGGGACACTGAAGCTTTCTTT. The chain combines TRBV3-1 (or the pseudogene TRBV3-2) with TRBJ1-1; D is possibly TRBD1 (5 bases). Between the trimmed V and J ends, which lost 0 bases and 3 bases, there was a span of 20 bases. The CDR3 consists of 18 residues. Germline V CDR1 and CDR2: LGHDT, YNNKEL (reference sequence).

The chain employs TRBV7-2 and TRBJ1-5; 7 positions match TRBD1. Trimming at V came to 5 bases and at J to 0 bases, leaving 4 bases not matched to a gene. Germline V gene data show CDR1 as SGHTA and CDR2 as FQGNSA. The CDR3 runs 15 residues. In nucleotides, the CDR3 is TGTGCCAGCAGCCTACAGGGGTATAGCAATCAGCCCCAGCATTTT. Translation gives CASSLQGYSNQPQHF. The full variable domain, its missing parts supplied by reference TRBV7-2 and TRBJ1-5, is GAGVSQSPSNKVTEKGKDVELRCDPISGHTALYWYRQSLGQGLEFLIYFQGNSAPDKSGLPSDRFSAERTGGSVSTLTIQRTQQEDSAVYLCASSLQGYSNQPQHFGDGTRLSIL.

The chain carries TRBV28 and TRBJ2-2, with 7 bases fitting TRBD2. V shed 8 bases and J 1 base; nucleotides not matched to a gene: 4. The CDR3 covers 14 residues. Germline loops: CDR1 MDHEN, CDR2 SYDVKM. CDR3 loop: CASDSGVNTGELFF. The CDR3 nucleotides read TGTGCCAGCGACAGCGGGGTGAACACCGGGGAGCTGTTTTTT.

J is TRBJ2-2 and V is TRBV7-3; the D call may be TRBD1 or TRBD2 (6 bases each). CDR1 SGHTA and CDR2 FQGTGA come from the germline V gene. The CDR3 length is 17 residues. Trimming removed 0 bases from V and 5 bases from J, with 16 bases in between. In DNA form, the CDR3 reads TGTGCCAGCAGCTTAACAGGGGGGTCCGTGGTAACCGGGGAGCTGTTTTTT. This encodes CASSLTGGSVVTGELFF. Full variable domain (remainder filled in from reference TRBV7-3 and TRBJ2-2): GAGVSQTPSNKVTEKGKYVELRCDPISGHTALYWYRQSLGQGPEFLIYFQGTGAADDSGLPNDRFFAVRPEGSVSTLKIQRTERGDSAVYLCASSLTGGSVVTGELFFGEGSRLTVL.